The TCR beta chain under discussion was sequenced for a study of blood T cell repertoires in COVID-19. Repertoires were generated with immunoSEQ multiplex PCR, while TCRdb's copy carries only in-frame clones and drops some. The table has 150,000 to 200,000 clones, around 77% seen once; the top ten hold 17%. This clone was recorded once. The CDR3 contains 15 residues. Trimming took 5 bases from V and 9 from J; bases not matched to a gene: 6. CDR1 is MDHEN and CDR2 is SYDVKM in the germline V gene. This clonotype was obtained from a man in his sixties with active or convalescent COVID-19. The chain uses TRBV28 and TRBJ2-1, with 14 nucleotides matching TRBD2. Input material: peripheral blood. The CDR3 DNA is TGTGCCAGCAGTGGGACTAGCGGGAGTTTATTTGAGCAGTTCTTC. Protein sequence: CASSGTSGSLFEQFF.